This is a list of T cell receptor beta chains from one sample in a study of blood T cell repertoires in COVID-19. The repertoire was sequenced with immunoSEQ multiplex PCR; TCRdb's copy has only in-frame clones and lacks some. The sample contains 150,000 or so clones, about 85% of which appear only once. The sample was peripheral blood. The origin of the receptors is a man between 60 and 75 years old with acute or convalescent COVID-19. Both conserved end residues are part of each CDR3.

TRBJ1-1 | TRBV19 | CASSPGATEAFF
TRBJ1-2 | TRBV27 | CASSQSGLGYTF
TRBJ1-2 | TRBV5-8 | CASRGRGQGNYGYTF
TRBJ1-1 | TRBV27 | CASRPGGGVNTEAFF
TRBJ1-1 | TRBV5-5 | CASSPNRNTEAFF
TRBJ2-5 | TRBV7-9 | CASSLPTGGSYQETQYF
TRBJ1-1 | TRBV5-4 | CASSSGQVGSTEAFF
TRBJ2-6 | TRBV3-1/TRBV3-2 | CASSQAEDFSGANVLTF
TRBJ1-6 | TRBV9 | CASTGQGAENSPLHF
TRBJ2-1 | TRBV7-9 | CASNTAGGNFREQFF
TRBJ2-1 | TRBV29-1 | CSVEDPRAYNEQFF
TRBJ2-1 | TRBV5-1 | CASSLVGAWDNEQFF
TRBJ2-3 | TRBV5-1 | CASSLEAGLRTDTQYF
TRBJ1-2 | TRBV11-2 | CASSPGTGMYGYTF
TRBJ2-1 | TRBV9 | CASSVGASGRGSYNEQFF
TRBJ2-1 | TRBV11-3 | CASSSIAVTDEQFF